This is a list of T cell receptor beta chains from one sample in a study of identical twins. TCRdb called the 5' RACE reads again in MiXCR, with one record for every CDR3 protein. The sample has 400,000 to 550,000 distinct CDR3 sequences; around an eighth are singletons. These data also formed part of another study, on yellow fever vaccine responses in identical twins.

The sequenced sample was CD4+ T cells sorted from blood. The source is a woman under 30 in good health. CDR3s include the opening cysteine and the closing phenylalanine or tryptophan. A D gene is named only where the DNA matches it firmly. Size tells how often a clone was seen (once, few, many) or the class of an expanded clone, and some rows leave it out.

d_gene: TRBD2
j_gene: TRBJ2-7
v_gene: TRBV20-1
abundance: few
CDR3aa: CSARVFMGGRATYEQYF
CDR3nt: TGCAGTGCTAGAGTTTTTATGGGCGGGAGGGCCACCTACGAGCAGTACTTC

d_gene: TRBD2
j_gene: TRBJ2-1
v_gene: TRBV5-1
abundance: NA
CDR3aa: CASSLAAGPASSYNEQFF
CDR3nt: TGCGCCAGCAGCTTGGCAGCGGGGCCTGCTAGCTCCTACAATGAGCAGTTCTTC

d_gene: NA
j_gene: TRBJ2-5
v_gene: TRBV12-5
abundance: few
CDR3aa: CASGSPWTETQYF
CDR3nt: TGTGCTAGTGGTTCCCCGTGGACGGAGACCCAGTACTTC

d_gene: TRBD2
j_gene: TRBJ2-1
v_gene: TRBV12-3/TRBV12-4
abundance: many
CDR3aa: CASSRLATLESEQFF
CDR3nt: TGTGCCAGCAGTCGACTAGCGACTCTCGAGAGTGAGCAGTTCTTC

d_gene: NA
j_gene: TRBJ1-6
v_gene: TRBV12-3/TRBV12-4
abundance: many
CDR3aa: CASSQKSYSPLHF
CDR3nt: TGTGCCAGCAGCCAAAAGTCCTATTCACCCCTCCACTTT

d_gene: TRBD2
j_gene: TRBJ2-2
v_gene: TRBV11-2
abundance: NA
CDR3aa: CASRPLSPGLHTGELFF
CDR3nt: TGTGCCAGCAGACCGCTATCACCGGGACTACACACCGGGGAGCTGTTTTTT

d_gene: NA
j_gene: TRBJ2-7
v_gene: TRBV6-5
abundance: few
CDR3aa: CASITEGGRTYEQYF
CDR3nt: TGTGCCAGCATCACCGAGGGGGGGCGGACCTACGAGCAGTACTTC

d_gene: TRBD2
j_gene: TRBJ2-2
v_gene: TRBV6-2/TRBV6-3
abundance: NA
CDR3aa: CASSYIAGSNTGELFF
CDR3nt: TGTGCCAGCAGCTACATAGCGGGGTCGAACACCGGGGAGCTGTTTTTT

d_gene: NA
j_gene: TRBJ1-6
v_gene: TRBV4-1
abundance: NA
CDR3aa: CASSRRIRGDNSPLHF
CDR3nt: TGCGCCAGCAGCCGTCGGATCCGGGGGGATAATTCACCCCTCCACTTT

d_gene: TRBD1
j_gene: TRBJ2-1
v_gene: TRBV6-2/TRBV6-3
abundance: many
CDR3aa: CASRDSENEQFF
CDR3nt: TGTGCCAGCCGGGACAGCGAAAATGAGCAGTTCTTC

d_gene: NA
j_gene: TRBJ2-1
v_gene: TRBV20-1
abundance: NA
CDR3aa: CSALGNEQFF
CDR3nt: TGCAGTGCGTTAGGCAATGAGCAGTTCTTC

d_gene: TRBD2
j_gene: TRBJ2-7
v_gene: TRBV12-3/TRBV12-4
abundance: once
CDR3aa: CASSPTSGSLYEQYF
CDR3nt: TGTGCCAGCAGCCCTACTAGCGGGAGTCTCTACGAGCAGTACTTC

d_gene: NA
j_gene: TRBJ1-4
v_gene: TRBV20-1
abundance: NA
CDR3aa: CSASRNNEKLFF
CDR3nt: TGCAGTGCTAGCAGAAATAATGAAAAACTGTTTTTT

d_gene: NA
j_gene: TRBJ2-1
v_gene: TRBV11-2
abundance: NA
CDR3aa: CASSTRPSTGRTRVSYNEQFF
CDR3nt: TGTGCCAGCAGCACCCGACCGTCCACGGGACGGACCCGTGTCTCCTACAATGAGCAGTTCTTC

d_gene: TRBD1
j_gene: TRBJ2-4
v_gene: TRBV6-1
abundance: few
CDR3aa: CASQVKGQLAKNIQYF
CDR3nt: TGTGCCAGCCAAGTAAAGGGACAGTTAGCCAAAAACATTCAGTACTTC

d_gene: TRBD2
j_gene: TRBJ2-3
v_gene: TRBV3-1
abundance: few
CDR3aa: CASSPKPSGGFTDTQYF
CDR3nt: TGTGCCAGCAGCCCGAAACCTAGCGGGGGGTTCACAGATACGCAGTATTTT

d_gene: TRBD1
j_gene: TRBJ2-7
v_gene: TRBV27
abundance: few
CDR3aa: CASSPDRGEVYEQYF
CDR3nt: TGTGCCAGCAGCCCAGACAGGGGAGAGGTCTACGAGCAGTACTTC

d_gene: NA
j_gene: TRBJ1-3
v_gene: TRBV6-1
abundance: once
CDR3aa: CASGKQGPGNTIYF
CDR3nt: TGTGCCAGCGGAAAACAGGGACCTGGAAACACCATATATTTT

d_gene: NA
j_gene: TRBJ1-4
v_gene: TRBV30
abundance: NA
CDR3aa: CAWSHGQGGEKLFF
CDR3nt: TGTGCCTGGAGTCATGGGCAGGGAGGAGAAAAACTGTTTTTT

d_gene: NA
j_gene: TRBJ2-5
v_gene: TRBV20-1
abundance: few
CDR3aa: CSARTQETQYF
CDR3nt: TGCAGTGCCCGGACCCAAGAGACCCAGTACTTC

d_gene: NA
j_gene: TRBJ2-4
v_gene: TRBV5-1
abundance: NA
CDR3aa: CASSLAGVRDNIQYF
CDR3nt: TGCGCCAGCAGCTTGGCCGGTGTCAGGGATAACATTCAGTACTTC

d_gene: NA
j_gene: TRBJ2-6
v_gene: TRBV4-2
abundance: NA
CDR3aa: CASSQVGTSHSGANVLTF
CDR3nt: TGTGCCAGCAGCCAAGTGGGGACATCTCACTCTGGGGCCAACGTCCTGACTTTC

d_gene: NA
j_gene: TRBJ2-7
v_gene: TRBV5-1
abundance: NA
CDR3aa: CASSSTPFREQYF
CDR3nt: TGCGCCAGCAGCTCAACTCCGTTTCGGGAGCAGTACTTC

d_gene: NA
j_gene: TRBJ2-1
v_gene: TRBV6-2/TRBV6-3
abundance: NA
CDR3aa: CASRRGPYNEQFF
CDR3nt: TGTGCCAGCAGAAGGGGTCCTTACAATGAGCAGTTCTTC

d_gene: TRBD1
j_gene: TRBJ2-7
v_gene: TRBV7-2
abundance: many
CDR3aa: CASSLEGQGSYEQYF
CDR3nt: TGTGCCAGCAGCTTAGAAGGACAGGGGTCCTACGAGCAGTACTTC

d_gene: TRBD1
j_gene: TRBJ1-6
v_gene: TRBV20-1
abundance: NA
CDR3aa: CSARETGGENSPLHF
CDR3nt: TGCAGTGCTAGAGAGACAGGGGGAGAGAATTCACCCCTCCACTTT

d_gene: NA
j_gene: TRBJ2-2
v_gene: TRBV12-3/TRBV12-4
abundance: many
CDR3aa: CASSPGVNTGELFF
CDR3nt: TGTGCCAGCAGTCCAGGGGTGAACACCGGGGAGCTGTTTTTT

d_gene: TRBD1
j_gene: TRBJ2-5
v_gene: TRBV15
abundance: NA
CDR3aa: CATSRDAGGLETQYF
CDR3nt: TGTGCCACCAGCAGAGATGCAGGGGGCTTGGAGACCCAGTACTTC

d_gene: NA
j_gene: TRBJ2-3
v_gene: TRBV18
abundance: few
CDR3aa: CASSPPALTDTQYF
CDR3nt: TGTGCCAGCTCACCACCGGCTCTCACAGATACGCAGTATTTT

d_gene: TRBD1
j_gene: TRBJ2-7
v_gene: TRBV5-1
abundance: NA
CDR3aa: CASSLEGTGDGEQYF
CDR3nt: TGCGCCAGCAGCTTGGAAGGGACAGGGGATGGTGAGCAGTACTTC

d_gene: NA
j_gene: TRBJ1-3
v_gene: TRBV9
abundance: NA
CDR3aa: CASSVEGDSGNTIYF
CDR3nt: TGTGCCAGCAGCGTAGAAGGGGACTCTGGAAACACCATATATTTT

d_gene: TRBD1
j_gene: TRBJ1-2
v_gene: TRBV12-3/TRBV12-4
abundance: few
CDR3aa: CASTPRAGGNYGYTF
CDR3nt: TGTGCCAGCACCCCTCGGGCAGGGGGTAACTATGGCTACACCTTC

d_gene: NA
j_gene: TRBJ1-1
v_gene: TRBV30
abundance: NA
CDR3aa: CAWSVKLVEAFF
CDR3nt: TGTGCCTGGAGTGTAAAGTTGGTAGAAGCTTTCTTT

d_gene: NA
j_gene: TRBJ1-3
v_gene: TRBV15
abundance: NA
CDR3aa: CAIEEGSLGNTIYF
CDR3nt: TGTGCCATAGAGGAGGGCAGCCTTGGAAACACCATATATTTT

d_gene: NA
j_gene: TRBJ1-6
v_gene: TRBV3-1
abundance: NA
CDR3aa: CASSQGGTNNSPLHF
CDR3nt: TGTGCCAGCAGCCAAGGCGGGACAAATAATTCACCCCTCCACTTT

d_gene: NA
j_gene: TRBJ1-2
v_gene: TRBV7-2
abundance: NA
CDR3aa: CASSLAGQAGGYTF
CDR3nt: TGTGCCAGCAGCTTAGCGGGGCAGGCCGGTGGCTACACCTTC

d_gene: NA
j_gene: TRBJ2-3
v_gene: TRBV6-6
abundance: few
CDR3aa: CASRKQGDTQYF
CDR3nt: TGTGCCAGCAGAAAACAGGGAGATACGCAGTATTTT

d_gene: NA
j_gene: TRBJ2-2
v_gene: TRBV20-1
abundance: NA
CDR3aa: CSASPNYAGELFF
CDR3nt: TGCAGTGCTAGCCCCAACTACGCCGGGGAGCTGTTTTTT

d_gene: NA
j_gene: TRBJ2-7
v_gene: TRBV19
abundance: NA
CDR3aa: CASSIGGLDRYEQYF
CDR3nt: TGTGCCAGTAGTATTGGAGGGTTGGATCGGTACGAGCAGTACTTC

d_gene: NA
j_gene: TRBJ2-2
v_gene: TRBV21-1
abundance: NA
CDR3aa: CASKGTGLVEDTGELFF
CDR3nt: TGTGCCAGCAAGGGGACAGGCCTCGTAGAGGACACCGGGGAGCTGTTTTTT

d_gene: NA
j_gene: TRBJ2-5
v_gene: TRBV12-3/TRBV12-4
abundance: NA
CDR3aa: CASSFLTSQETQYF
CDR3nt: TGTGCCAGCAGTTTTTTGACAAGCCAAGAGACCCAGTACTTC

d_gene: NA
j_gene: TRBJ2-3
v_gene: TRBV7-2
abundance: many
CDR3aa: CASSLGRRDTQYF
CDR3nt: TGTGCCAGCAGCTTAGGTCGGAGAGATACGCAGTATTTT

d_gene: TRBD2
j_gene: TRBJ2-3
v_gene: TRBV27
abundance: NA
CDR3aa: CASSSSLGLAGADTQYF
CDR3nt: TGTGCCAGCAGTTCTTCACTCGGGCTAGCGGGAGCAGATACGCAGTATTTT

d_gene: TRBD2
j_gene: TRBJ2-7
v_gene: TRBV4-2
abundance: NA
CDR3aa: CASSRLAGDREQYF
CDR3nt: TGTGCCAGCAGTCGACTAGCGGGAGATCGTGAGCAGTACTTC

d_gene: TRBD2
j_gene: TRBJ2-1
v_gene: TRBV20-1
abundance: few
CDR3aa: CSARGPSGKTYNEQFF
CDR3nt: TGCAGTGCTAGAGGCCCTAGCGGGAAAACTTACAATGAGCAGTTCTTC

d_gene: NA
j_gene: TRBJ2-2
v_gene: TRBV11-3
abundance: few
CDR3aa: CASSLLGSTGELFF
CDR3nt: TGTGCCAGCAGCTTACTCGGGAGCACCGGGGAGCTGTTTTTT

d_gene: TRBD2
j_gene: TRBJ2-5
v_gene: TRBV29-1
abundance: NA
CDR3aa: CSVITSGAWGETQYF
CDR3nt: TGCAGCGTTATCACTAGCGGAGCATGGGGGGAGACCCAGTACTTC

d_gene: TRBD1
j_gene: TRBJ2-5
v_gene: TRBV29-1
abundance: NA
CDR3aa: CSVEDPGQGDQETQYF
CDR3nt: TGCAGCGTTGAAGACCCCGGACAGGGGGATCAAGAGACCCAGTACTTC

d_gene: NA
j_gene: TRBJ2-3
v_gene: TRBV29-1
abundance: NA
CDR3aa: CSVEGSTDTQYF
CDR3nt: TGCAGCGTTGAAGGGAGCACAGATACGCAGTATTTT

d_gene: NA
j_gene: TRBJ2-7
v_gene: TRBV30
abundance: NA
CDR3aa: CAWSQGRLAYEQYF
CDR3nt: TGTGCCTGGAGCCAAGGGAGGCTGGCCTACGAGCAGTACTTC

d_gene: NA
j_gene: TRBJ1-4
v_gene: TRBV7-9
abundance: NA
CDR3aa: CASSYRVSGEKLFF
CDR3nt: TGTGCCAGCAGCTACAGGGTTTCAGGTGAAAAACTGTTTTTT

d_gene: NA
j_gene: TRBJ1-5
v_gene: TRBV7-2
abundance: few
CDR3aa: CASSEALGPQHF
CDR3nt: TGTGCCAGCAGCGAAGCCTTAGGTCCCCAGCATTTT

d_gene: NA
j_gene: TRBJ2-1
v_gene: TRBV20-1
abundance: many
CDR3aa: CSARGIFDYNEQFF
CDR3nt: TGCAGTGCTAGAGGGATATTTGATTACAATGAGCAGTTCTTC

d_gene: TRBD2
j_gene: TRBJ2-3
v_gene: TRBV7-2
abundance: NA
CDR3aa: CASSLWELALTDTQYF
CDR3nt: TGTGCCAGCAGTCTATGGGAACTAGCGCTCACAGATACGCAGTATTTT

d_gene: NA
j_gene: TRBJ2-3
v_gene: TRBV7-2
abundance: few
CDR3aa: CASSTRRGARTDTQYF
CDR3nt: TGTGCCAGCAGCACACGACGGGGTGCACGCACAGATACGCAGTATTTT